The present entry profiles one T cell receptor (beta chain) with its context. This entry is derived from a study of blood T cell repertoires in COVID-19. Overall study: COVID-19 samples collected from the United States, Italy and Spain covered acute and convalescent phases. T cells, B-cell-depleted T cells, or PBMCs supplied cDNA or gDNA.

V shed 7 bases and J shed 6 bases, with 20 bases lying between them. Germline lookup yields CDR1 SGHTA and CDR2 FQGNSA. The CDR3 runs 15 residues. Clones were read by immunoSEQ multiplex PCR, and TCRdb kept only the in-frame ones, dropping some. The repertoire holds around 190,000 clones, with 85% to 90% as singletons. This chain links TRBV7-2 with TRBJ2-3; possible D gene TRBD2, 7 bases. Material for sequencing was peripheral blood. The TCR sequence derives from a human donor in a cohort sampled during active COVID-19. The CDR3 region has the DNA TGTGCCAGCACCTCATGGGGGGGGCCTAGGGATACGCAGTATTTT. Its protein is CASTSWGGPRDTQYF.